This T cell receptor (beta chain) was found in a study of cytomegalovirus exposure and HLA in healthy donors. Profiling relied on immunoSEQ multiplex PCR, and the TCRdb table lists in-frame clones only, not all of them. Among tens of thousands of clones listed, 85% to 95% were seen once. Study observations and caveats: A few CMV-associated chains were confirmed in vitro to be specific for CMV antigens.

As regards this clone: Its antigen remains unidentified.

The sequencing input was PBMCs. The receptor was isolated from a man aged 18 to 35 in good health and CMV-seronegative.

DNA of the CDR3: TGTGCCAGCAGCCTCGGGGGGCTAGGAAACACCATATATTTT. Protein: CASSLGGLGNTIYF. The chain joins TRBV6-5 to TRBJ1-3; D is possibly TRBD1 (6 bases). The germline V gene has CDR1 MNHEY and CDR2 SVGAGI. V gave up 6 bases and J gave up 4 bases, with 13 bases separating them. CDR3 length equals 14 residues.